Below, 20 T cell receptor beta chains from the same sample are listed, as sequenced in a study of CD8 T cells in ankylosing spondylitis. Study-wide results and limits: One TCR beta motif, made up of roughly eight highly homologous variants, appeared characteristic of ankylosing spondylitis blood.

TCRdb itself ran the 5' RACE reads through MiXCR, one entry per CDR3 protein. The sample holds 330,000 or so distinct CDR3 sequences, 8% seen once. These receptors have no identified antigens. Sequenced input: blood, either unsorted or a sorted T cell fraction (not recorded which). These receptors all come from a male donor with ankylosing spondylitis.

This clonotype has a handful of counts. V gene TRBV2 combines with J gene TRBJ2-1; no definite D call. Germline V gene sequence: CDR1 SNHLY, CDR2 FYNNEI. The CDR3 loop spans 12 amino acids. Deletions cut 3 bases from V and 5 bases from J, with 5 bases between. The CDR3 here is CASSDWHNEQFF. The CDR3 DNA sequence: TGTGCCAGCAGTGACTGGCACAATGAGCAGTTCTTC.

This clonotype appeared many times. The CDR3 DNA follows: TGTGCCAGCAGTCTAGTAGCGGGAGGGCCGGCCGGGGAGCTGTTTTTT. Translation gives CASSLVAGGPAGELFF. The gene calls are TRBV12-3 or TRBV12-4 and TRBJ2-2, with 11 bases identical to TRBD2. J lost 6 bases, V lost 5 bases, and 8 bases had no gene match. This CDR3 is 16 amino acids long.

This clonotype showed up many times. The CDR3 protein is CASSADTTNEKLFF. The CDR3 nucleotides are TGCGCCAGCAGCGCTGATACAACTAATGAAAAACTGTTTTTT. This rearrangement joins TRBV5-1 to TRBJ1-4; D unclear. Germline V gene data show CDR1 as SGHRS and CDR2 as YFSETQ. Trimming stripped 4 bases from V and 0 bases from J, with 7 bases between. The length of the CDR3 is 14 residues.

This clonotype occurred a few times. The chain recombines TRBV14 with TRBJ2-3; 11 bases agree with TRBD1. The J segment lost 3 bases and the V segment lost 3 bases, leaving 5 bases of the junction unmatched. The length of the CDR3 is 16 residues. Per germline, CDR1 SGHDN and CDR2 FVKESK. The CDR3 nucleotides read TGTGCCAGCAGCCAGCCCGGGACAGGGGGTACAGATACGCAGTATTTT. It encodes CASSQPGTGGTDTQYF.

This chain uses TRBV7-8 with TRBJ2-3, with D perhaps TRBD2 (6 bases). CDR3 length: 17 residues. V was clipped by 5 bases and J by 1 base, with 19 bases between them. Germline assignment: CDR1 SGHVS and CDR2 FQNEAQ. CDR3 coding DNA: TGTGCCAGCAGCCCCCGCTTGCGCGGGACGCGCACAGATACGCAGTATTTT. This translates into CASSPRLRGTRTDTQYF. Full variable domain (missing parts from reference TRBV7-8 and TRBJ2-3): GAGVSQSPRYKVAKRGQDVALRCDPISGHVSLFWYQQALGQGPEFLTYFQNEAQLDKSGLPSDRFFAERPEGSVSTLKIQRTQQEDSAVYLCASSPRLRGTRTDTQYFGPGTRLTVL.

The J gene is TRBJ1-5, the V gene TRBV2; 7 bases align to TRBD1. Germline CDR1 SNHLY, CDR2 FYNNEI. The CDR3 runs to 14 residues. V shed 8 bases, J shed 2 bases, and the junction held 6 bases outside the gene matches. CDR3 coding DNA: TGTGCCAGCGGGTTAGACAGGGGCAATCAGCCCCAGCATTTT. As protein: CASGLDRGNQPQHF.

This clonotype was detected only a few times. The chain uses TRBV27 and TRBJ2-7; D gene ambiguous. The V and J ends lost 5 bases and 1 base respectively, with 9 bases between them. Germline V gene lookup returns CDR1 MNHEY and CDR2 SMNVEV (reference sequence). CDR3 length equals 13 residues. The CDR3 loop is CASSATVSYEQYF. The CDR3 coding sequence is TGTGCCAGCAGTGCCACAGTGTCCTACGAGCAGTACTTC.

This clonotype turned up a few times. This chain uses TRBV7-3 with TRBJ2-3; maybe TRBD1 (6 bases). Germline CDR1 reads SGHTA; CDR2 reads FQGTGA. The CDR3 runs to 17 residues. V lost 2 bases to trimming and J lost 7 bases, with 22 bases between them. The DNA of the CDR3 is TGTGCCAGCAGCTTAGCGATAACAGGGAAGACCGGCTATACGCAGTATTTT. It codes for CASSLAITGKTGYTQYF.

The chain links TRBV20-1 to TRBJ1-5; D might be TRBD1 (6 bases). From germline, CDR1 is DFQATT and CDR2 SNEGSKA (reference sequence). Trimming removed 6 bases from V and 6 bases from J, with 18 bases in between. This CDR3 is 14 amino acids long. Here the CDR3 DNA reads TGCAGTGCGCGGGGGGTAGGGGGAGGTCAGCCCCAGCATTTT. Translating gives CSARGVGGGQPQHF.

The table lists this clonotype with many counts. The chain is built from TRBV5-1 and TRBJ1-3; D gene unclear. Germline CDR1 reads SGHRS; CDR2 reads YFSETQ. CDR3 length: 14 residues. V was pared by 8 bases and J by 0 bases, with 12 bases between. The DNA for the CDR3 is TGCGCCAGTCGACCTTTGAGCTCTGGAAACACCATATATTTT. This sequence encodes CASRPLSSGNTIYF.

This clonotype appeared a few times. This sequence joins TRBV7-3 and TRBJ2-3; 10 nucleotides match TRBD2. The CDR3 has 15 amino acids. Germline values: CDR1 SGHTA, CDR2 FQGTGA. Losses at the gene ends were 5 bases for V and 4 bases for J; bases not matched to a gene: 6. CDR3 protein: CASSPGTSVPDTQYF. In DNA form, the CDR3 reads TGTGCCAGCAGCCCCGGGACTAGCGTTCCAGATACGCAGTATTTT.

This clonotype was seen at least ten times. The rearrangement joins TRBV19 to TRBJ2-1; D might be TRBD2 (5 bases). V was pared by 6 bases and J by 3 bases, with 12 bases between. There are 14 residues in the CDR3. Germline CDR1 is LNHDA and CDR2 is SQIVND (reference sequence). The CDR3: CASRDLGGYNEQFF. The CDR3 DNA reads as TGTGCCAGTAGGGACTTGGGCGGCTACAATGAGCAGTTCTTC. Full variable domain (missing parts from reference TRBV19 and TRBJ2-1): DGGITQSPKYLFRKEGQNVTLSCEQNLNHDAMYWYRQDPGQGLRLIYYSQIVNDFQKGDIAEGYSVSREKKESFPLTVTSAQKNPTAFYLCASRDLGGYNEQFFGPGTRLTVL.

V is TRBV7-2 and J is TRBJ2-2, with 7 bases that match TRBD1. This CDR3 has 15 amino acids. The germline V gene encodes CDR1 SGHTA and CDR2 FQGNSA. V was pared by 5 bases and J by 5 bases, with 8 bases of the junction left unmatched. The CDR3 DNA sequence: TGTGCCAGCAGCGCTGGGACAGCCACGACCGGGGAGCTGTTTTTT. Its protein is CASSAGTATTGELFF.

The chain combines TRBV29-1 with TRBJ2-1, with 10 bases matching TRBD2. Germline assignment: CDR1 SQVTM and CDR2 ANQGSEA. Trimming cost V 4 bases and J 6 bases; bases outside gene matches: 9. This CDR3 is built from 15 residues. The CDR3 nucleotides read TGCAGCGTTGGTATGAGCGGGAGGGCCCTCAATGAGCAGTTCTTC. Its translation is CSVGMSGRALNEQFF.

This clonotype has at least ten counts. CDR3 region: CASSFFVTAYQETQYF. For the CDR3, the DNA is TGTGCCAGCAGCTTCTTCGTAACAGCTTACCAAGAGACCCAGTACTTC. The rearrangement joins TRBV7-2 to TRBJ2-5; no reliable D call. Trimming removed 3 bases from V and 0 bases from J, with 14 bases in between. The CDR3 length is 16 residues. Germline V gene data show CDR1 as SGHTA and CDR2 as FQGNSA. The whole variable domain, remainder taken from reference TRBV7-2 and TRBJ2-5, is GAGVSQSPSNKVTEKGKDVELRCDPISGHTALYWYRQSLGQGLEFLIYFQGNSAPDKSGLPSDRFSAERTGGSVSTLTIQRTQQEDSAVYLCASSFFVTAYQETQYFGPGTRLLVL.

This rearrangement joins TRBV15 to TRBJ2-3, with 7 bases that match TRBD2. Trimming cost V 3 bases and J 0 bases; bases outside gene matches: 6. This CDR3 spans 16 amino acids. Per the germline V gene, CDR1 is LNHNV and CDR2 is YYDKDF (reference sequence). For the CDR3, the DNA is TGTGCCACCAGCAGGGGAGGGGCTGTTAGCACAGATACGCAGTATTTT. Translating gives CATSRGGAVSTDTQYF. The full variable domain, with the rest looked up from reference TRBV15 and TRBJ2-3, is DAMVIQNPRYQVTQFGKPVTLSCSQTLNHNVMYWYQQKSSQAPKLLFHYYDKDFNNEADTPDNFQSRRPNTSFCFLDIRSPGLGDTAMYLCATSRGGAVSTDTQYFGPGTRLTVL.

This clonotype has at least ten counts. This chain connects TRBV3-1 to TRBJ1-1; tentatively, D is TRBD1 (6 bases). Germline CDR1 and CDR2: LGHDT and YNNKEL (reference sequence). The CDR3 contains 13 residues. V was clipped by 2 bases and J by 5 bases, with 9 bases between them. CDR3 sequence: CASSQFRGTEAFF. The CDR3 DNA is TGTGCCAGCAGCCAATTCAGGGGTACTGAAGCTTTCTTT.

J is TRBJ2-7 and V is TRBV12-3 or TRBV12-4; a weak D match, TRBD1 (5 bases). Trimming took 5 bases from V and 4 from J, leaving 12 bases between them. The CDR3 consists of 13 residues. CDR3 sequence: CASSIGHRYEQYF. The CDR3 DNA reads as TGTGCCAGCAGTATCGGACACCGATACGAGCAGTACTTC.

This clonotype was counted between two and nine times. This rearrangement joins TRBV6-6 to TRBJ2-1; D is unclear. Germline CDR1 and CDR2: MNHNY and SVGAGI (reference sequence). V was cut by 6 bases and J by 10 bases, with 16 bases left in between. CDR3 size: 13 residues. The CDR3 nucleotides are TGTGCCAGCAGCACCGCATACAATGGAGAGCAGTTCTTC. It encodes CASSTAYNGEQFF.

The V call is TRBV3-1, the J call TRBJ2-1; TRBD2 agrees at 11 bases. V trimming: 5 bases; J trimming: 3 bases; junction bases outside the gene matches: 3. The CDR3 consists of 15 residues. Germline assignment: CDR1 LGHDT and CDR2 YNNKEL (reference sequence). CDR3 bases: TGTGCCAGCAGCGAAACTAGCGGGAGCTACAATGAGCAGTTCTTC. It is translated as CASSETSGSYNEQFF.